The subject of this entry is one T cell receptor (beta chain). Its antigen is currently unknown. MiXCR, run by TCRdb on the 5' RACE reads, gives a single entry per CDR3 protein. The table has hundreds of thousands of distinct CDR3 sequences, about 25% seen once. This entry is derived from a study of CD8 T cells in ankylosing spondylitis. Study observations and caveats: Characteristic of ankylosing spondylitis blood, it appeared, was a TCR beta motif comprising about eight highly homologous variants. Matched synovial fluid from ankylosing spondylitis patients was reported to be enriched for disease-linked clones. Before this, some motif variants had been reported in reactive arthritis synovial fluid and blood.

CDR1 is DFQATT, CDR2 SNEGSKA, per germline (reference sequence). This CDR3 contains 14 residues. V was clipped by 4 bases and J by 9 bases, with 19 bases between them. Source material: blood, either unsorted or a sorted T cell fraction (not recorded which). The sequence was collected from a male donor with ankylosing spondylitis. The J gene is TRBJ2-1, the V gene TRBV20-1; the D gene is possibly TRBD2 (6 bases). The CDR3 spells CSATPPGAVSEQFF. The DNA for the CDR3 is TGCAGTGCTACCCCACCGGGAGCAGTTAGTGAGCAGTTCTTC.